This TCR beta chain is drawn from a study of blood T cell repertoires in COVID-19. On the study more broadly: The analysed material was cDNA or gDNA that came from T cells, B-cell-depleted T cells, or PBMCs.

Recruitment covered over 20 US areas and drew participants whose ages spanned 18 to 89 years. Self-reported history from a screening survey and questionnaire set each donor's cohort. Per the original methods: Estimation of nucleated cell counts was performed using reference gene primer amplification. Sequencing used immunoSEQ multiplex PCR; TCRdb keeps in-frame clones, though not all of them. Clone size and the V and J calls come from that table; the DNA yielded D and trimming. The repertoire consists of hundreds of thousands of clones, with 84% occurring once and the leading ten covering 5.5% to 7.5%. There are 13 residues in the CDR3.

The sequence was collected from a woman aged 40-49 years who had recovered from COVID-19. This chain connects TRBV21-1 to TRBJ1-1; TRBD1, the table's D call, was not compared with the DNA. TRBV21-1 is shown as a pseudogene. The sequenced sample consisted of PBMCs or T cells enriched from blood (not recorded which). The CDR3 sequence is CASSKAKGARAFF. The DNA for the CDR3 is TGTGCCAGCAGCAAAGCAAAGGGGGCTAGGGCTTTCTTT.